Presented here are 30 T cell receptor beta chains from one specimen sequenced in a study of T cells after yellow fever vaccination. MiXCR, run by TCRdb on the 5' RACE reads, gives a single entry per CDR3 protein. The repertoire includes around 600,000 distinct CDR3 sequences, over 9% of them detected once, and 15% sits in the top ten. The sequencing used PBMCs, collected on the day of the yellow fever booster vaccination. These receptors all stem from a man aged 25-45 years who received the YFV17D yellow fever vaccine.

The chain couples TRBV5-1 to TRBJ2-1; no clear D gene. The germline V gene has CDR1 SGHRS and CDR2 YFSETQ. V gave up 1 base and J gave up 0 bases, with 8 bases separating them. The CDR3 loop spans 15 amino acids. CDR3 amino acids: CASSLQANSYNEQFF. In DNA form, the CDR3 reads TGCGCCAGCAGCTTGCAGGCGAACTCCTACAATGAGCAGTTCTTC.

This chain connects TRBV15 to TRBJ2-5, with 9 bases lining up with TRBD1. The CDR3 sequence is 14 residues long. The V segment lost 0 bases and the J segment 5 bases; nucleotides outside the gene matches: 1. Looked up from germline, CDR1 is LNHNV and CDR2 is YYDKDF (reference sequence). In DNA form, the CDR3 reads TGTGCCACCAGCAGAGAAGGGACAGGGGAGACCCAGTACTTC. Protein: CATSREGTGETQYF.

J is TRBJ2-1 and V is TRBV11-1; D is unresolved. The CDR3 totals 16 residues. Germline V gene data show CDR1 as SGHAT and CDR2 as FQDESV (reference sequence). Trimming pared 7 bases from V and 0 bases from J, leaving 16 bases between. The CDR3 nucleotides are TGTGCCAGCACCCTAGGTTCGGCGGCCTCCTACAATGAGCAGTTCTTC. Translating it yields CASTLGSAASYNEQFF. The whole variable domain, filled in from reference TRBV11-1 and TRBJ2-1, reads EAEVAQSPRYKITEKSQAVAFWCDPISGHATLYWYRQILGQGPELLVQFQDESVVDDSQLPKDRFSAERLKGVDSTLKIQPAELGDSAMYLCASTLGSAASYNEQFFGPGTRLTVL.

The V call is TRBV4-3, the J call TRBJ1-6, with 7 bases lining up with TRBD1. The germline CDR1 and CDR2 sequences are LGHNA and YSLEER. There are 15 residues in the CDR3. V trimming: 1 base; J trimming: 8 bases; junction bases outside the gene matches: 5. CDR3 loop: CASSQGDSDYSPLHF. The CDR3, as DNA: TGCGCCAGCAGCCAAGGGGACAGTGATTATTCACCCCTCCACTTT.

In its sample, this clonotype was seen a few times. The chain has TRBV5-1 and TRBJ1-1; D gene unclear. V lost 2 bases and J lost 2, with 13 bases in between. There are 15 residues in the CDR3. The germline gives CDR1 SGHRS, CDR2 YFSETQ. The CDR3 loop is CASSLRAAPNTEAFF. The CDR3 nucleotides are TGCGCCAGCAGCTTAAGGGCAGCCCCAAACACTGAAGCTTTCTTT.

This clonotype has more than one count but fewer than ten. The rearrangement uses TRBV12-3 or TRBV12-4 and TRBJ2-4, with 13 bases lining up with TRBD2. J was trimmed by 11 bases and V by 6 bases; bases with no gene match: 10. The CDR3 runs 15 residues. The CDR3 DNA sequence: TGTGCCAGCAGCCCGGGGACTAGCGGGATGAGCGTTCAGTACTTC. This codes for CASSPGTSGMSVQYF.

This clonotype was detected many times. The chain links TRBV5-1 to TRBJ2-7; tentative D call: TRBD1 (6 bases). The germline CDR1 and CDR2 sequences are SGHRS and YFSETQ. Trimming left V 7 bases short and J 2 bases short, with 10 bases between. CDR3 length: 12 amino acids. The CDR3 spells CASRDKPYEQYF. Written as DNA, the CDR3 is TGCGCCAGCCGGGACAAACCCTACGAGCAGTACTTC.

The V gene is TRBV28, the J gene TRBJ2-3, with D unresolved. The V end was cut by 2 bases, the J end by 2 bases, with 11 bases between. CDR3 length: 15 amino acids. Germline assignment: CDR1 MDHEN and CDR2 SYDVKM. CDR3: CASSLSYSLTDTQYF. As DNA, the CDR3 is TGTGCCAGCAGTTTAAGCTACTCCCTCACAGATACGCAGTATTTT.

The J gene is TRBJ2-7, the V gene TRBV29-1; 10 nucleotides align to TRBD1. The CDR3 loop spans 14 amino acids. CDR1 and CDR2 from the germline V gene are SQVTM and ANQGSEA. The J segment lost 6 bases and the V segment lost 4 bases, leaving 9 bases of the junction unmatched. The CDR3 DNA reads TGCAGCGTTGGGGCGGGGACAGGGGTTATCGAGCAGTACTTC. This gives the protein CSVGAGTGVIEQYF.

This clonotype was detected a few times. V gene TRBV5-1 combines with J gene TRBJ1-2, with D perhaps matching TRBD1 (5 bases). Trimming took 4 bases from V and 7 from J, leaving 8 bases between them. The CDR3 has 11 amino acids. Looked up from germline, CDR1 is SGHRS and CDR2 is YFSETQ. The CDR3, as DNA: TGCGCCAGCAGCGGCGACAGTGGCTACACCTTC. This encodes CASSGDSGYTF.

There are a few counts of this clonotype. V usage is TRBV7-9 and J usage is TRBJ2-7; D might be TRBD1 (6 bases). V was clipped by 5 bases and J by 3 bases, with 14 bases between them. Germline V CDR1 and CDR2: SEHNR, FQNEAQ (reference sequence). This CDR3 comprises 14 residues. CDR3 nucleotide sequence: TGTGCCAGCAGCCGGACAGCCGGGGACTACGAGCAGTACTTC. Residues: CASSRTAGDYEQYF.

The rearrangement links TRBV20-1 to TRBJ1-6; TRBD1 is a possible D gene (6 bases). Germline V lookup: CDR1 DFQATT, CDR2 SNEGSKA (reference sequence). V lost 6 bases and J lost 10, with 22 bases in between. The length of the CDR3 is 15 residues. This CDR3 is CSARPGGSRYSPLHF. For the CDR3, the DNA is TGCAGTGCCAGGCCCGGGGGCTCTCGTTACTCACCCCTCCACTTT.

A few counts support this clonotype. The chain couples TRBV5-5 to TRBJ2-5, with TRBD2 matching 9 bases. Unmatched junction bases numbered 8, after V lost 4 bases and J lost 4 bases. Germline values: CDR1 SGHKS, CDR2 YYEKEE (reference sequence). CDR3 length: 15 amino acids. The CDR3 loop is CASSKLAGERETQYF. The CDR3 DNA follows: TGTGCCAGCAGCAAATTAGCGGGAGAGCGAGAGACCCAGTACTTC.

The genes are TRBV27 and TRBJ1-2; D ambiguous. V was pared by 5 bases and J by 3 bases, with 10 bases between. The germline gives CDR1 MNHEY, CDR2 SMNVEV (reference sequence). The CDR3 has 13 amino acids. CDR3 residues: CASSASRHYGYTF. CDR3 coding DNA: TGTGCCAGCAGTGCTTCAAGGCACTATGGCTACACCTTC.

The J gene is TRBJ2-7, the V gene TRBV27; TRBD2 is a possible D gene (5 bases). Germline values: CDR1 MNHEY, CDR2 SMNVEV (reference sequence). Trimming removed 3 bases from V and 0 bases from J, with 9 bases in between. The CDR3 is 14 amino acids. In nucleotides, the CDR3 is TGTGCCAGCAGTTTTGTGGGGAGCTCCTACGAGCAGTACTTC. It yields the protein CASSFVGSSYEQYF.

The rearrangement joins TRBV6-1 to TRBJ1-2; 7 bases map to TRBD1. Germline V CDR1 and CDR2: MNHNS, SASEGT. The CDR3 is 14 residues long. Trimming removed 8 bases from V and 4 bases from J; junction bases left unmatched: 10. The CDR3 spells CASATLTGLYGYTF. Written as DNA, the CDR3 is TGTGCCAGCGCCACCTTGACAGGGCTCTATGGCTACACCTTC.

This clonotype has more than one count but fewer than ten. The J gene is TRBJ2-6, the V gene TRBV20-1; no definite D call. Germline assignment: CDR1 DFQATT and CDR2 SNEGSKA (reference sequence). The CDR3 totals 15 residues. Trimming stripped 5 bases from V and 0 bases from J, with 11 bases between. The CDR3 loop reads CSAASAYSGANVLTF. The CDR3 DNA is TGCAGTGCTGCCTCAGCGTACTCTGGGGCCAACGTCCTGACTTTC.

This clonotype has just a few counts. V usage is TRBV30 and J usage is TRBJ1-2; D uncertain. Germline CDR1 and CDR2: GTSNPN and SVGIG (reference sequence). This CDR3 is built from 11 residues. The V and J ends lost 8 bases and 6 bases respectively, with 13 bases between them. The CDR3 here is CAASWGDGYTF. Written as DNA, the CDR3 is TGTGCCGCATCTTGGGGAGATGGCTACACCTTC.

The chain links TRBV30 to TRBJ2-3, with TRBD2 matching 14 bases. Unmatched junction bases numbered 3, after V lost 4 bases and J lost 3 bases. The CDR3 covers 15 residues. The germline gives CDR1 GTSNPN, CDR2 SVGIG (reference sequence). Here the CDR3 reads CAWTWTSGRTDTQYF. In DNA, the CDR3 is TGTGCCTGGACTTGGACTAGCGGGAGGACAGATACGCAGTATTTT.

The CDR3 loop is CAISESTSGTYNEQFF. The CDR3 bases are TGTGCCATCAGTGAGTCGACTAGCGGGACCTACAATGAGCAGTTCTTC. The gene calls are TRBV10-3 and TRBJ2-1; 11 nucleotides match TRBD2. The length of the CDR3 is 16 residues. V shed 0 bases, J shed 2 bases, and the junction held 0 bases outside the gene matches. Germline assignment: CDR1 ENHRY and CDR2 SYGVKD.

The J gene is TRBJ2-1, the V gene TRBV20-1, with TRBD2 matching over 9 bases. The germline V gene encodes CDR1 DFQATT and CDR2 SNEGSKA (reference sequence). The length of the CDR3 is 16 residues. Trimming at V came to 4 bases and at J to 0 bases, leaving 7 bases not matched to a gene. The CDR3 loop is CSATVAGASSYNEQFF. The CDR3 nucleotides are TGCAGTGCTACAGTAGCGGGAGCGAGCTCCTACAATGAGCAGTTCTTC.

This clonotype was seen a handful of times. The CDR3 loop reads CASSYSGPYSYNEQFF. The CDR3 nucleotides read TGTGCCAGCAGTTACTCGGGGCCTTACTCCTACAATGAGCAGTTCTTC. This rearrangement joins TRBV6-5 to TRBJ2-1; possibly TRBD1 for D (5 bases). The germline V and J ends were trimmed by 0 bases and 0 bases, with 9 bases remaining between them. The length of the CDR3 is 16 residues. Germline V CDR1 and CDR2: MNHEY, SVGAGI.

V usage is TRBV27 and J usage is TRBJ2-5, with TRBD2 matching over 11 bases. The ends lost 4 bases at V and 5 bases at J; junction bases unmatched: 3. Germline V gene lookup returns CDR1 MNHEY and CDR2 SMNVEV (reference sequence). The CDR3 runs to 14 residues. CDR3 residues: CASSYLAGGETQYF. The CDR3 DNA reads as TGTGCCAGCAGTTATCTAGCGGGAGGTGAGACCCAGTACTTC.

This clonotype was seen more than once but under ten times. The CDR3 here is CASSTRGIELFF. CDR3 DNA: TGTGCCAGCAGCACCAGGGGGATCGAGCTGTTTTTT. The chain combines TRBV7-9 with TRBJ1-4, with 7 nucleotides matching TRBD1. Per the germline V gene, CDR1 is SEHNR and CDR2 is FQNEAQ (reference sequence). The CDR3 covers 12 residues. The junction had 8 bases not matched to a gene; V was cut back by 5 bases and J by 14 bases.

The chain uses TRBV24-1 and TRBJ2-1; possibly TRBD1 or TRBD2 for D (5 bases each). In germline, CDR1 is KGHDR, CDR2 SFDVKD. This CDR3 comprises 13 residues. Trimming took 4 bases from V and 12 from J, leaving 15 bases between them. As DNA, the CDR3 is TGTGCCACCAGTGAGGGACGGACCTCTTCGCAGTTCTTC. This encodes CATSEGRTSSQFF.

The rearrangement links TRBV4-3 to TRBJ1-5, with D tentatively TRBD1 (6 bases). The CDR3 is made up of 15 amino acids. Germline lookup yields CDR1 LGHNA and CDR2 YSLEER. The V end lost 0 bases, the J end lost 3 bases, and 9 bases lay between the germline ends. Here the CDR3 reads CASSQDGGLNQPQHF. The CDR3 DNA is TGCGCCAGCAGCCAAGATGGGGGGCTCAATCAGCCCCAGCATTTT.

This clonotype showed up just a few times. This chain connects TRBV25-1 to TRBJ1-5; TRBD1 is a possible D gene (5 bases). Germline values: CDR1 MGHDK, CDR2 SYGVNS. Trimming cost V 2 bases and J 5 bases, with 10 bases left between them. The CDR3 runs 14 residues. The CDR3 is CASSEPGWDQPQHF. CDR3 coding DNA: TGTGCCAGCAGTGAACCAGGGTGGGATCAGCCCCAGCATTTT.

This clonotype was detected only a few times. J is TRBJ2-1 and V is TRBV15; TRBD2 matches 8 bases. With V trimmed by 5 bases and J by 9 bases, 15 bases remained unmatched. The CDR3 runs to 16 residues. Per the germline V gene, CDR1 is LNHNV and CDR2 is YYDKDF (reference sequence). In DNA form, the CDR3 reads TGTGCCACCAGCCCCTTGAGGGGGACTAGAGGAAGTGAGCAGTTCTTC. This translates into CATSPLRGTRGSEQFF.

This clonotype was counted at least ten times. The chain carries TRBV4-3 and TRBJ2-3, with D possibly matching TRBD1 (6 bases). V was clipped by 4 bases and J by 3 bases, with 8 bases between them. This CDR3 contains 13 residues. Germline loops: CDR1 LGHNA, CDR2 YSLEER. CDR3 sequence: CASSPGQTDTQYF. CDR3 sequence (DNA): TGCGCCAGCAGCCCCGGACAGACAGATACGCAGTATTTT.

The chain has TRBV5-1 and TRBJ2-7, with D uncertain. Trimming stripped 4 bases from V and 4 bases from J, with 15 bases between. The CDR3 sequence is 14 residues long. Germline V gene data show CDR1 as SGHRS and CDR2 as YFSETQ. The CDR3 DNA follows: TGCGCCAGCAGCGGAAAGGGTCCCCAATACGAGCAGTACTTC. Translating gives CASSGKGPQYEQYF.